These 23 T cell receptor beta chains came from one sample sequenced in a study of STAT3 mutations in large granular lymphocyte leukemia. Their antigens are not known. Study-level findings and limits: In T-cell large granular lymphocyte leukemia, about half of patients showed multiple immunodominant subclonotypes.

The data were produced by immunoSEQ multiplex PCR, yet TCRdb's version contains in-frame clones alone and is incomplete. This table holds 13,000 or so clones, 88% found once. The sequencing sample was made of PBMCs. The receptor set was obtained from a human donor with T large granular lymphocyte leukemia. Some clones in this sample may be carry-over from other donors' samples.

CDR3 coding DNA: TGCGCCAGCAGCCGATCGGGGGGCCAGGAAGAGACCCAGTACTTC. This translates into CASSRSGGQEETQYF. V gene TRBV5-1 combines with J gene TRBJ2-5; tentative D call: TRBD2 (7 bases). Trimming removed 4 bases at V and 3 bases at J, with 16 bases between. The CDR3 consists of 15 residues. Germline CDR1 is SGHRS and CDR2 is YFSETQ.

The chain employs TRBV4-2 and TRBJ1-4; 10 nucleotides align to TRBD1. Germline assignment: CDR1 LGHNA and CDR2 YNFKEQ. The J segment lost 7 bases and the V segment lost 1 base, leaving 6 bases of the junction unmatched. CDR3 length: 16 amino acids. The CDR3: CASSQVGGQGTEKLFF. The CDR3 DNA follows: TGTGCCAGCAGCCAAGTAGGGGGACAGGGGACTGAAAAACTGTTTTTT.

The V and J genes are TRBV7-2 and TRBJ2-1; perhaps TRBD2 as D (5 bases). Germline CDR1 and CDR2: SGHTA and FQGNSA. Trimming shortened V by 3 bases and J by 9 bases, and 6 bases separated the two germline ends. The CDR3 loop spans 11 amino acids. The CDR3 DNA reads TGTGCCAGCAGCTTGGGGAGTGAGCAGTTCTTC. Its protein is CASSLGSEQFF.

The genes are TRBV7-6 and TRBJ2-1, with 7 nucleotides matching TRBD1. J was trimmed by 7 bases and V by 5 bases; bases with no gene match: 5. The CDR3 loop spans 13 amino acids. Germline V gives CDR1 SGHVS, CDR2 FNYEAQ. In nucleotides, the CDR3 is TGTGCCAGCAGCCTAGGACAGGTAAATGAGCAGTTCTTC. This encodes CASSLGQVNEQFF.

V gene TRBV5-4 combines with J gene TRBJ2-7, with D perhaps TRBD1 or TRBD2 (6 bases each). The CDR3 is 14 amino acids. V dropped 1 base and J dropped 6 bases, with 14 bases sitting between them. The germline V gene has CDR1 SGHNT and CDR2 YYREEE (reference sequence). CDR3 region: CASSLWGAQGEQYF. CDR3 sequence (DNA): TGTGCCAGCAGCTTGTGGGGGGCGCAAGGCGAGCAGTACTTC.

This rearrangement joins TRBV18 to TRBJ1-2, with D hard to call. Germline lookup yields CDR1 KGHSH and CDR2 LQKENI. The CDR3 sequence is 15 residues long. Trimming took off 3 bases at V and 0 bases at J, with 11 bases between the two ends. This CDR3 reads CASSPPRRANYGYTF. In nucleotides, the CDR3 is TGTGCCAGCTCACCTCCGCGACGGGCTAACTATGGCTACACCTTC.

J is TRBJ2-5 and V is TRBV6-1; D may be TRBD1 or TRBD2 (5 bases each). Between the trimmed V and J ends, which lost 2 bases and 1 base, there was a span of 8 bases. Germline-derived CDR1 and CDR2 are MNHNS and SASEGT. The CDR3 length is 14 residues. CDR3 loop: CASSEWGSQETQYF. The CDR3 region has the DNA TGTGCCAGCAGTGAATGGGGGAGCCAAGAGACCCAGTACTTC.

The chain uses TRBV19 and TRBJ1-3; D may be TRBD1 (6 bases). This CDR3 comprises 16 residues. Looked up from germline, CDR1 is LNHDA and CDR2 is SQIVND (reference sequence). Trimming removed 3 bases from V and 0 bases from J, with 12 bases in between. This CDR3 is CASSMGAGASGNTIYF. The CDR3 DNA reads TGTGCCAGTAGTATGGGGGCAGGGGCCTCTGGAAACACCATATATTTT.

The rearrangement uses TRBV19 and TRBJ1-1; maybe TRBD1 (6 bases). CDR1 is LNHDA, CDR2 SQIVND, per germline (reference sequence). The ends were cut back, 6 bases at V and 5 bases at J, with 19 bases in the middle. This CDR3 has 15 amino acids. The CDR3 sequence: CASRPGGQGWTEAFF. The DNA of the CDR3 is TGTGCCAGTAGACCGGGAGGCCAGGGGTGGACTGAAGCTTTCTTT. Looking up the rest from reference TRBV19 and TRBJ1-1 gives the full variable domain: DGGITQSPKYLFRKEGQNVTLSCEQNLNHDAMYWYRQDPGQGLRLIYYSQIVNDFQKGDIAEGYSVSREKKESFPLTVTSAQKNPTAFYLCASRPGGQGWTEAFFGQGTRLTVV.

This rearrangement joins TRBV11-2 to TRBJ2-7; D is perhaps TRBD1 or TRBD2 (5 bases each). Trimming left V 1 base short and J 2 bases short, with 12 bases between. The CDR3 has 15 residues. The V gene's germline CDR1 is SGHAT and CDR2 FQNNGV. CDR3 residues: CASSLVGTSAYEQYF. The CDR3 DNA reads TGTGCCAGCAGCTTAGTGGGGACGTCCGCCTACGAGCAGTACTTC.

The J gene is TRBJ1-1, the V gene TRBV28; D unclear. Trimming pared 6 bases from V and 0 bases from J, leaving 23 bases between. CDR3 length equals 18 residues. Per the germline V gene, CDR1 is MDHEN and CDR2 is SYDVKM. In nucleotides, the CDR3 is TGTGCCAGCAGCGGTTACAATCTTTTGTCGGGAATGAACACTGAAGCTTTCTTT. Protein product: CASSGYNLLSGMNTEAFF.

In DNA form, the CDR3 reads TGTGCCAGTGCGGACCGCCTTTCGGAGCAGTATTTT. Amino acids: CASADRLSEQYF. The chain is built from TRBV6-5 and TRBJ2-3; no clear D gene. V gave up 9 bases and J gave up 11 bases, with 18 bases separating them. The CDR3 spans 12 residues. Germline CDR1 and CDR2: MNHEY and SVGAGI.

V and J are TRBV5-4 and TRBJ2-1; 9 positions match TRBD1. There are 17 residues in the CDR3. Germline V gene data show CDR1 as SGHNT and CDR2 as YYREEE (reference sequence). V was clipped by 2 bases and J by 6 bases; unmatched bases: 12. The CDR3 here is CASSFPGRDRAGNEQFF. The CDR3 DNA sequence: TGTGCCAGCAGCTTCCCGGGCCGGGACAGGGCGGGCAATGAGCAGTTCTTC.

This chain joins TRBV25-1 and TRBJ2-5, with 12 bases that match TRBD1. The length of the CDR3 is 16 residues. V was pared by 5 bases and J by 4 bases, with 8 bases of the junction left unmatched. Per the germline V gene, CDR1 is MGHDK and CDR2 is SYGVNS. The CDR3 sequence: CASSLGTGGGGETQYF. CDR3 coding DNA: TGTGCCAGCAGTCTGGGGACAGGGGGCGGGGGAGAGACCCAGTACTTC.

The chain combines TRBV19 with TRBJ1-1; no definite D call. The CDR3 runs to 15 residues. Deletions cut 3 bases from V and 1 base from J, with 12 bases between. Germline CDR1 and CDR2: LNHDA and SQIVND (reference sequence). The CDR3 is CASSMGILTNTEAFF. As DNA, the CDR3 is TGTGCCAGTAGTATGGGAATACTCACGAACACTGAAGCTTTCTTT.

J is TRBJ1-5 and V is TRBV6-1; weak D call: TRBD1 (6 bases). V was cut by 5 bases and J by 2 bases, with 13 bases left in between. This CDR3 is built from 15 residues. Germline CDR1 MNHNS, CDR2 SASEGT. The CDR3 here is CASSPGQVGNQPQHF. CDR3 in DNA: TGTGCCAGCAGTCCGGGACAAGTCGGCAATCAGCCCCAGCATTTT.

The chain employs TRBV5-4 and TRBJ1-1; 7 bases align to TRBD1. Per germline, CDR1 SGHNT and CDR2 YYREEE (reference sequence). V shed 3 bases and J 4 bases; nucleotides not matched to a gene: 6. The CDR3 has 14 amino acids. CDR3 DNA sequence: TGTGCCAGCAGCTATATAGACAGGGCCACTGAAGCTTTCTTT. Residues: CASSYIDRATEAFF. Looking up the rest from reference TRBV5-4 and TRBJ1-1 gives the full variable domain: ETGVTQSPTHLIKTRGQQVTLRCSSQSGHNTVSWYQQALGQGPQFIFQYYREEENGRGNFPPRFSGLQFPNYSSELNVNALELDDSALYLCASSYIDRATEAFFGQGTRLTVV.

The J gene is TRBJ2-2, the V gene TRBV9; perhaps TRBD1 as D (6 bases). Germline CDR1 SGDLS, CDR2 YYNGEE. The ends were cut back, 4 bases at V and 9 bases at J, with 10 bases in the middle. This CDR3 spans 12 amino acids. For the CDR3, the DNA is TGTGCCAGCAGCACCCAGGGGCGGGAGCTGTTTTTT. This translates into CASSTQGRELFF. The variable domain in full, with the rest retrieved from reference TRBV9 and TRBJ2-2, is DSGVTQTPKHLITATGQRVTLRCSPRSGDLSVYWYQQSLDQGLQFLIQYYNGEERAKGNILERFSAQQFPDLHSELNLSSLELGDSALYFCASSTQGRELFFGEGSRLTVL.

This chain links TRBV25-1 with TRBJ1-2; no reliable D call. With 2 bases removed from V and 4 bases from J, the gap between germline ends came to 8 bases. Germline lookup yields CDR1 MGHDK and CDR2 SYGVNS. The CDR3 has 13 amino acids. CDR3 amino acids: CASSEPPGYGYTF. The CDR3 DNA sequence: TGTGCCAGCAGTGAACCCCCGGGCTATGGCTACACCTTC.

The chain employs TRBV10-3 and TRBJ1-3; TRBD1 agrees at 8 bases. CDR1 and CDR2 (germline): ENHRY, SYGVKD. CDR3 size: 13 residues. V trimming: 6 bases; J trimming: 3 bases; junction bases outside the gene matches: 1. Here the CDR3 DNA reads TGTGCCATCAGGACAGGGGATGGAAACACCATATATTTT. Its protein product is CAIRTGDGNTIYF.

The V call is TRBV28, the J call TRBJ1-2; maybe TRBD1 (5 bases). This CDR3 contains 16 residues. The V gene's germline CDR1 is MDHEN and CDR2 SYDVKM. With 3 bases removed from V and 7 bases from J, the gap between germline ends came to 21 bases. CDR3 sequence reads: CASSFLRGTRGSGYTF. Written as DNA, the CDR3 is TGTGCCAGCAGTTTCCTCCGAGGGACTAGGGGTTCTGGCTACACCTTC.

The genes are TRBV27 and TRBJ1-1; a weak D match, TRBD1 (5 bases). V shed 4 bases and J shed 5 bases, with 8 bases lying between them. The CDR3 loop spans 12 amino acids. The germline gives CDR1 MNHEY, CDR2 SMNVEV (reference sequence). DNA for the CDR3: TGTGCCAGCAGTTCCGGGGGGACTGAAGCTTTCTTT. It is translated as CASSSGGTEAFF.

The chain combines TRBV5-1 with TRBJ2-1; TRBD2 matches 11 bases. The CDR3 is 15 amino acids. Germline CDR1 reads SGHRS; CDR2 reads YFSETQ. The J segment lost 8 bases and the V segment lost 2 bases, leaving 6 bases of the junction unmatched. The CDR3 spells CASSFTSGSWDEQFF. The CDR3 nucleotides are TGCGCCAGCAGCTTTACTAGCGGGAGCTGGGATGAGCAGTTCTTC.